This TCR beta chain was observed in a study of T cells after posttransplantation cyclophosphamide. Study observations and caveats: After PTCy, TRB diversity resembled that of CNI/methotrexate controls. Donor-recipient repertoire similarity was low at 1-2 months, rising over year one. Tissue-infiltrating T cells from skin or gut overlapped little with blood T cells.

Methotrexate plus calcineurin inhibitor accompanied controls' myeloablative marrow transplants; sampling was 1 year later. Profiling relied on immunoSEQ multiplex PCR, and the TCRdb table lists in-frame clones only, not all of them. The table includes 15,000 to 20,000 clones, roughly 80% detected once. This clone was counted a single time. The antigen is not known. CDR3 length: 13 amino acids. V was trimmed by 1 base and J by 1 base, leaving 4 bases between them. Germline V gene lookup returns CDR1 SGHTA and CDR2 FQGTGA. This receptor was obtained from a young adult male patient who received an allogeneic stem cell transplant from an unrelated donor, was CMV-positive, and had acute and chronic GVHD. The graft donor may have given rise to some T cells. This sample comprised PBMCs, obtained around 410 days after allogeneic stem cell transplant with calcineurin inhibitor and methotrexate. V and J are TRBV7-3 and TRBJ1-1; D unclear. CDR3 DNA: TGTGCCAGCAGCTTAAATCGGAACACTGAAGCTTTCTTT. It specifies CASSLNRNTEAFF.